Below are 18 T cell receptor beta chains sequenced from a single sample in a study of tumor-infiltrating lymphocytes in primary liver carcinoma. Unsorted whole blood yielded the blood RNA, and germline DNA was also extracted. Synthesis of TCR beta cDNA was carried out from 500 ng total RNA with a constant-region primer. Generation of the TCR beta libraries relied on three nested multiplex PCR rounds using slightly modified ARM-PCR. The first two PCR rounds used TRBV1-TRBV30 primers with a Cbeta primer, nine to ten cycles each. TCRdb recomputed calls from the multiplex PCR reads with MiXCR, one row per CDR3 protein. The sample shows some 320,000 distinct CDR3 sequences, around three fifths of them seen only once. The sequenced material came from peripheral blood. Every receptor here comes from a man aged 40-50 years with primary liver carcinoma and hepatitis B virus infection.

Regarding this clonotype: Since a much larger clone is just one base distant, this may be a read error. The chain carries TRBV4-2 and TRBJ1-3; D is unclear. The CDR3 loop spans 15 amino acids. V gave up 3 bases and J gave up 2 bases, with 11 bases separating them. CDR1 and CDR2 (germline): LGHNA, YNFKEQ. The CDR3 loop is CASSHDYWAGNTIYF. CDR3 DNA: TGTGCCAGCAGCCATGACTACTGGGCTGGAAACACCATATATTTT.

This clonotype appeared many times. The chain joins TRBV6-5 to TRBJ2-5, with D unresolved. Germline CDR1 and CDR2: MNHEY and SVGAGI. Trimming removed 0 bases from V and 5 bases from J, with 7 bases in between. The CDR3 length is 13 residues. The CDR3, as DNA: TGTGCCAGCAGTTACTCAAAGGTGGAGACCCAGTACTTC. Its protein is CASSYSKVETQYF.

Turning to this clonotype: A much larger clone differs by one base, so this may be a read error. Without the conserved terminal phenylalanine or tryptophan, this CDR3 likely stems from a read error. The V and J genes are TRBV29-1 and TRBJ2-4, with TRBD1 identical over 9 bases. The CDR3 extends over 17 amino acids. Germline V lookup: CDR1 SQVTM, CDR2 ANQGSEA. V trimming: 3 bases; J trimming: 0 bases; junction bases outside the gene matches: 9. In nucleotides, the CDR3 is TGCAGCGTTGAGGGGGTGGGACAGGGCTTAGCCAAAAACATTCAGTACCTC. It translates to CSVEGVGQGLAKNIQYL.

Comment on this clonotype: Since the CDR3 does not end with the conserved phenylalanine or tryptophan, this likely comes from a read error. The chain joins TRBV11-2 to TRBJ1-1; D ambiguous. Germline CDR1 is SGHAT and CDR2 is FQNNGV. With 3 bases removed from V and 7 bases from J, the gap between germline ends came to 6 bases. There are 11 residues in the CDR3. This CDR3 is CASSFRDEAFY. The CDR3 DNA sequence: TGTGCCAGCAGCTTTAGGGATGAAGCTTTCTAT.

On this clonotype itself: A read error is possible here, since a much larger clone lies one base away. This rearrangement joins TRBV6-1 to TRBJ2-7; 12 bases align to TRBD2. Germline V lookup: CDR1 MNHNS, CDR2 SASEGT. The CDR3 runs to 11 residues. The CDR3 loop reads CVSSGWTSGIF. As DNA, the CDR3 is TGTGTCAGCAGTGGGTGGACTAGCGGGATCTTC.

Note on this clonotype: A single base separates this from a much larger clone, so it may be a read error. CDR3 nucleotide sequence: TGTGCCAGCAGTAAAGGGCCTTCCTACGACCAGTACTTC. This gives the protein CASSKGPSYDQYF. V gene TRBV6-1 combines with J gene TRBJ2-7; D remains ambiguous. The CDR3 sequence is 13 residues long. Germline V gene sequence: CDR1 MNHNS, CDR2 SASEGT.

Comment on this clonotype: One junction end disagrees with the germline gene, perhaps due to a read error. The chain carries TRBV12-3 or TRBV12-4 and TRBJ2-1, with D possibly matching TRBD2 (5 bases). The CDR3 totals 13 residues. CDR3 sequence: CASSLGLGSGWVF. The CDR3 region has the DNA TGTGCCAGCAGTTTAGGTTTGGGATCGGGGTGGGTCTTC.

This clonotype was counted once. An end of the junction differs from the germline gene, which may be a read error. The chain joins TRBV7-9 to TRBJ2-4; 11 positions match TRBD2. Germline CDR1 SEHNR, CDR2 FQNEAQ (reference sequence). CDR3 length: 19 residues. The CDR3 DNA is TGTGCCAGCAGCCCCCTGGATAGCGGGAGGGACGCGGACAAAAACATTCATTACTTC. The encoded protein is CASSPLDSGRDADKNIHYF.

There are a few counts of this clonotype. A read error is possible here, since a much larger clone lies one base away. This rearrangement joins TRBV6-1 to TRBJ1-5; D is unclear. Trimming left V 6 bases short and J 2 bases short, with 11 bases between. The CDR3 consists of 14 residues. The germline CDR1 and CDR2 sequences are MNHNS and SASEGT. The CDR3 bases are TGTGCCAGCAGCGTAGGCCGGGGCAATCAGCCCCAGCATTTT. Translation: CASSVGRGNQPQHF.

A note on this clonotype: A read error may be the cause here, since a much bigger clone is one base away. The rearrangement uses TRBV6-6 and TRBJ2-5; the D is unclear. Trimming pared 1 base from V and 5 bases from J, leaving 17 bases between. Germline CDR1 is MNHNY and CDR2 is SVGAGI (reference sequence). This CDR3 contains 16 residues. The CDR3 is CASSYYATSFGETQYF. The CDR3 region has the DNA TGTGCCAGCAGTTACTACGCAACCTCCTTTGGGGAGACCCAGTACTTC.

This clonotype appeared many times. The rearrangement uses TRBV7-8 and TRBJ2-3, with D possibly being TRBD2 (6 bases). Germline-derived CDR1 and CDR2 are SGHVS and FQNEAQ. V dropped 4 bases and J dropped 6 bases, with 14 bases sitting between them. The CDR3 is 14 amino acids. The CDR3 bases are TGTGCCAGCAGCTACCTTGGGACTTCCGATACGCAGTATTTT. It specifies CASSYLGTSDTQYF.

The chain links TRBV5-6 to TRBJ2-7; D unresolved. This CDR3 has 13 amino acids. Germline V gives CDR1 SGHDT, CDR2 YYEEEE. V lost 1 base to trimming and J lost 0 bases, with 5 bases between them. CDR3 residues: CASSLSVSYEQYF. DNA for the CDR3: TGTGCCAGCAGCTTGTCGGTCTCCTACGAGCAGTACTTC.

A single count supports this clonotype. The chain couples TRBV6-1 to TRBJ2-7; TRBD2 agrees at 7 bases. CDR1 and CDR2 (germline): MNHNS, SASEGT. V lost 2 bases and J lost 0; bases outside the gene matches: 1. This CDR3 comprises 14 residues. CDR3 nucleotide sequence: TGTGCCAGCAGTGAATGCGGGAGCTCCTACGAGCAGTACTTC. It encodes CASSECGSSYEQYF.

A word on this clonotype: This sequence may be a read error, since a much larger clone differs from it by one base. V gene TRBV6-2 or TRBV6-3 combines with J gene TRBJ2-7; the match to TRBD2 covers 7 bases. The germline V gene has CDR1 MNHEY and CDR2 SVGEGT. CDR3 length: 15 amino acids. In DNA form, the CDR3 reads TGTGCCAGCAGTGTGATAGCGGGTCCGACCTACGAGGAGTACTTC. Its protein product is CASSVIAGPTYEEYF.

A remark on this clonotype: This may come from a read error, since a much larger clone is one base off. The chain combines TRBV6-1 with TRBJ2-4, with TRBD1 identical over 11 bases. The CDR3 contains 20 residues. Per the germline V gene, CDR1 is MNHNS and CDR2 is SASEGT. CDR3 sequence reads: CANSEAWGTGGSLAKNIQYF. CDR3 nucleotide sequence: TGTGCCAACAGTGAAGCTTGGGGGACAGGGGGTTCCTTGGCCAAAAACATTCAGTACTTC.

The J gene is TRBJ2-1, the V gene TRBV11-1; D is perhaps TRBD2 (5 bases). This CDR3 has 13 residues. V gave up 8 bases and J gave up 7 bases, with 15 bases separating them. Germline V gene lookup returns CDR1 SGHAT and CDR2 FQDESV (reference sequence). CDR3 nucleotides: TGTGCCAGCGGCCTAGTGGAGCGGAATGAGCAGTTCTTC. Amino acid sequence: CASGLVERNEQFF. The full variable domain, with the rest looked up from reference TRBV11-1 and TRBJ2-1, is EAEVAQSPRYKITEKSQAVAFWCDPISGHATLYWYRQILGQGPELLVQFQDESVVDDSQLPKDRFSAERLKGVDSTLKIQPAELGDSAMYLCASGLVERNEQFFGPGTRLTVL.

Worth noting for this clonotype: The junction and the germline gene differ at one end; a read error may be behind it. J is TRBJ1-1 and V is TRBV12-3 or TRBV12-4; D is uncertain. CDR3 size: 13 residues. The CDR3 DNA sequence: TGTGCCAGCAGTTTAGAGCTGAACGCTGAAGCTCTCTTT. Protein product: CASSLELNAEALF.

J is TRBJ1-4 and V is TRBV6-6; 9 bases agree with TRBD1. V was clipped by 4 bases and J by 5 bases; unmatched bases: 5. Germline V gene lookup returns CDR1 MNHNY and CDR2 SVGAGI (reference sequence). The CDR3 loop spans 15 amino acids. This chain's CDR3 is CASSCSGQGNEKLFF. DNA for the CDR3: TGTGCCAGCAGTTGCTCGGGACAGGGAAATGAAAAACTGTTTTTT.